The 14 T cell receptor beta chains reported below all come from one sample, sequenced in a study of HIV-infected children after antiretroviral therapy interruption. Treatment in this sample: PENTA 11 planned treatment interruption arm or continuous ART arm. RNA-based 3' RACE libraries used unique molecular identifiers. One entry per CDR3 protein results from TCRdb running MiXCR on the 3' RACE reads. Of about 50,000 distinct CDR3 sequences in the sample, 4.3% were seen once. The sample here was CD45RA+ CD4+ T cells from PBMCs, pooled from several time points, taken from a donor given antiretroviral therapy, either interrupted or continuous. Documented subset: naive CD4+ CD45RA+ CD45RO- T cells. The receptors originated from a pool of human donors with HIV.

This clonotype was found a few times. This rearrangement joins TRBV2 to TRBJ1-1; D is ambiguous. The CDR3 consists of 13 residues. The germline CDR1 and CDR2 sequences are SNHLY and FYNNEI. CDR3 sequence (DNA): TGTGCTAGCCGGGATGATATGAACACTGAAGCTTTCTTT. It specifies CASRDDMNTEAFF.

In its sample, this clonotype was seen many times. The chain couples TRBV7-9 to TRBJ1-1, with 7 bases identical to TRBD1. The CDR3 totals 15 residues. Germline assignment: CDR1 SEHNR and CDR2 FQNEAQ (reference sequence). The junction had 8 bases not matched to a gene; V was cut back by 5 bases and J by 2 bases. DNA for the CDR3: TGTGCCAGCAGCGTCGGGGGACAGCGTAACACTGAAGCTTTCTTT. It translates to CASSVGGQRNTEAFF.

This clonotype has at least ten counts. The chain carries TRBV6-2 or TRBV6-3 and TRBJ1-1, with D maybe TRBD1 (5 bases). Looked up from germline, CDR1 is MNHEY and CDR2 is SVGEGT. This CDR3 has 12 residues. Trimming shortened V by 3 bases and J by 6 bases, and 8 bases separated the two germline ends. CDR3 in DNA: TGTGCCAGCAGTTATTTGGGGGCTGAAGCTTTCTTT. This translates into CASSYLGAEAFF.

This clonotype was picked up many times. This chain joins TRBV28 and TRBJ1-2; D is possibly TRBD1 (5 bases). The CDR3 covers 12 residues. V lost 1 base and J lost 7, with 7 bases in between. Germline loops: CDR1 MDHEN, CDR2 SYDVKM. CDR3 amino acids: CASSLSGFGYTF. CDR3 DNA sequence: TGTGCCAGCAGTTTATCAGGGTTTGGCTACACCTTC.

This clonotype was recorded many times. J is TRBJ2-1 and V is TRBV6-2 or TRBV6-3; 8 nucleotides align to TRBD2. V shed 4 bases, J shed 7 bases, and the junction held 12 bases outside the gene matches. This CDR3 is built from 16 residues. Per the germline V gene, CDR1 is MNHEY and CDR2 is SVGEGT. This CDR3 is CASSSPGTSRRNEQFF. The CDR3 nucleotides are TGTGCCAGCAGTTCACCCGGGACTAGTAGAAGGAATGAGCAGTTCTTC.

The table lists this clonotype with a few counts. The chain links TRBV2 to TRBJ1-4; D remains ambiguous. V dropped 6 bases and J dropped 3 bases, with 14 bases sitting between them. CDR1 SNHLY and CDR2 FYNNEI come from the germline V gene. The CDR3 extends over 15 amino acids. The CDR3 DNA follows: TGTGCCAGCAGAGCCCGGACGGAACCTAATGAAAAACTGTTTTTT. The encoded protein is CASRARTEPNEKLFF.

This clonotype was observed a handful of times. V and J are TRBV29-1 and TRBJ1-2; weak D call: TRBD1 (5 bases). This CDR3 is built from 13 residues. The germline V gene encodes CDR1 SQVTM and CDR2 ANQGSEA. Trimming removed 7 bases at V and 4 bases at J, with 16 bases between. As DNA, the CDR3 is TGCAGCGCCTCAAGCGGGGGGGGCTATGGCTACACCTTC. It specifies CSASSGGGYGYTF.

In its sample, this clonotype was seen many times. V and J are TRBV20-1 and TRBJ1-1; 9 bases line up with TRBD1. Germline V lookup: CDR1 DFQATT, CDR2 SNEGSKA (reference sequence). The CDR3 spans 14 residues. V dropped 5 bases and J dropped 7; count of bases not matched to a gene: 11. The DNA for the CDR3 is TGCAGTGCTCTTGGGACAGGGCGAGGAAGTGAAGCTTTCTTT. It specifies CSALGTGRGSEAFF.

By frequency in the sample, this clonotype is medium-sized. The chain joins TRBV11-1 to TRBJ1-1; 7 bases agree with TRBD1. With 4 bases clipped from V and 3 bases from J, the junction kept 11 bases outside the gene matches. Germline CDR1 is SGHAT and CDR2 is FQDESV (reference sequence). The CDR3 is made up of 16 amino acids. The CDR3 loop reads CASSSGQAWEDTEAFF. CDR3 nucleotide sequence: TGTGCCAGCAGCTCCGGACAGGCCTGGGAGGACACTGAAGCTTTCTTT.

This clonotype has a handful of counts. The chain combines TRBV4-1 with TRBJ2-3, with D uncertain. The germline V gene has CDR1 MGHRA and CDR2 YSYEKL. Trimming took 4 bases from V and 0 from J, leaving 14 bases between them. The CDR3 runs 16 residues. CDR3 sequence (DNA): TGCGCCAGCAGCCCGGGCCGTCAACCTAGCACAGATACGCAGTATTTT. This gives the protein CASSPGRQPSTDTQYF.

This clonotype came up many times. The chain is built from TRBV5-5 and TRBJ2-3; maybe TRBD1 (6 bases). The CDR3 is 15 residues long. Germline CDR1 and CDR2: SGHKS and YYEKEE (reference sequence). The V end was cut by 5 bases, the J end by 1 base, with 14 bases between. The CDR3 DNA reads TGTGCCAGCAGTGGGGGCTTTACGGGCACAGATACGCAGTATTTT. Its translation: CASSGGFTGTDTQYF.

There are many counts of this clonotype. The chain joins TRBV7-3 to TRBJ2-2; D gene uncertain. CDR1 and CDR2 from the germline V gene are SGHTA and FQGTGA. This CDR3 is 13 amino acids long. Trimming left V 3 bases short and J 4 bases short, with 6 bases between. The CDR3 nucleotides are TGTGCCAGCAGCTTTGGTACCACCGGGGAGCTGTTTTTT. Its protein product is CASSFGTTGELFF.

This clonotype was detected ten times or more. This chain links TRBV19 with TRBJ2-3; a weak D match, TRBD2 (5 bases). The CDR3 length is 16 residues. Looked up from germline, CDR1 is LNHDA and CDR2 is SQIVND (reference sequence). V lost 7 bases and J 2 bases, leaving 19 bases between the germline ends. CDR3 coding DNA: TGTGCCAGTACTTCGCCGGGCGGGCCCCTCACAGATACGCAGTATTTT. Translated, it gives CASTSPGGPLTDTQYF.

This clonotype was observed many times. The chain joins TRBV2 to TRBJ1-1; 7 bases map to TRBD1. CDR3 length: 14 amino acids. The V and J ends lost 7 bases and 5 bases, in that order; junction bases with no gene match: 10. The germline gives CDR1 SNHLY, CDR2 FYNNEI. The CDR3 spells CASIGGGGGTEAFF. The CDR3 coding sequence is TGTGCCAGCATTGGAGGGGGCGGGGGTACTGAAGCTTTCTTT.